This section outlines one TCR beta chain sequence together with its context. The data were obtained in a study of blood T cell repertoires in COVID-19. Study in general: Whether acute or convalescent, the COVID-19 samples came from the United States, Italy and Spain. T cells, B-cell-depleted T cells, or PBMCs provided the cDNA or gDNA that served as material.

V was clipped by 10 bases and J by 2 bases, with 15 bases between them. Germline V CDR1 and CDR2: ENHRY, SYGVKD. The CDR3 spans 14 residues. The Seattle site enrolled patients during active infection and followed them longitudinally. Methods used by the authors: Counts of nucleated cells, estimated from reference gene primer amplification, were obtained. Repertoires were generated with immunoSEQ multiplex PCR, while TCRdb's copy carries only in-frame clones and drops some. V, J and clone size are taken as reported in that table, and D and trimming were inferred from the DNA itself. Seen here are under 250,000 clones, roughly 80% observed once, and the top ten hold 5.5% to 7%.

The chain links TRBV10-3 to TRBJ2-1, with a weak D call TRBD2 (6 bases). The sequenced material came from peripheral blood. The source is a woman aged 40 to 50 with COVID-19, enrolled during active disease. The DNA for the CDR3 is TGTGCCACGATAGCGGACCCACCCTACAATGAGCAGTTCTTC. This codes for CATIADPPYNEQFF.